This T cell receptor beta chain was found in a study of blood T cell repertoires in COVID-19. Study-level information: Sites in the United States, Italy and Spain provided acute and convalescent COVID-19 samples. Sample material is recorded as cDNA or gDNA derived from T cells, B-cell-depleted T cells, or PBMCs.

Study processing details: It was from reference gene primer amplification that nucleated cell counts were estimated. Produced via immunoSEQ multiplex PCR; TCRdb's table is partial and in-frame only. That table furnishes V, J and clone size, whereas the DNA furnished D and trimming. The profile covers 70,000 or so clones, with more than 80% appearing a single time and roughly 6.8% taken by the ten largest. This clone was detected only once. Sequencing was performed on peripheral blood. The sequence derives from a woman aged 80 or over with active COVID-19.

DNA of the CDR3: TGTGCCAGCAGCCAAGTAGCGGGAGTCTACAATGAGCAGTTCTTC. It specifies CASSQVAGVYNEQFF. V usage is TRBV3-1 (or the pseudogene TRBV3-2) and J usage is TRBJ2-1, with 9 bases lining up with TRBD2. The germline gives CDR1 LGHDT, CDR2 YNNKEL (reference sequence). Unmatched junction bases numbered 1, after V lost 1 base and J lost 3 bases. This CDR3 has 15 amino acids.